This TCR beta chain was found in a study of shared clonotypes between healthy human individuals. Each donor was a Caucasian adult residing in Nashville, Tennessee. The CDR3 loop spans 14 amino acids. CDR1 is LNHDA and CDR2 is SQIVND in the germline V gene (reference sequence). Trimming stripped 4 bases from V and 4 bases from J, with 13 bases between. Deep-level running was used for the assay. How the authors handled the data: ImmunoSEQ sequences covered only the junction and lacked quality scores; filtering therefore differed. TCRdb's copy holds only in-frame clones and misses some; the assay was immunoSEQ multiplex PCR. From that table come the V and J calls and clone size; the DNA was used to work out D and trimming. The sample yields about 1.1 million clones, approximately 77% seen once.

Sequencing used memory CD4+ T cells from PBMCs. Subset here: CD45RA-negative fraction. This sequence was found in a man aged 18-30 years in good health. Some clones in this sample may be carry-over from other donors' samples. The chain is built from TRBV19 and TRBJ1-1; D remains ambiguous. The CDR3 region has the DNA TGTGCCAGTAGTAACCGGGAAAAGGGCACTGAAGCTTTCTTT. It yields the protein CASSNREKGTEAFF.